A selection of T cell receptor beta chains follows, all from one sample in a study of early T cells in non-severe SARS-CoV-2 infection. TCRdb re-analysed the 5' RACE reads in MiXCR, keeping a single row per CDR3 protein. Of tens of thousands of distinct CDR3 sequences listed, 5% are singletons. The sequencing input was whole blood. All receptors come from an adult who was a healthcare worker with PCR-confirmed SARS-CoV-2 infection or an uninfected control (not recorded which). Both conserved end residues are part of each CDR3. Each record gives: J gene, V gene, D gene, clone size, CDR3 DNA, CDR3 protein. A D gene is named only where the DNA matches it firmly. Only part of the rows carry a size: once, few, many, or a class if the clone is expanded.

J: TRBJ2-3
V: TRBV5-1
D: -
size: many
DNA: TGCGCCAGCAGCTTGGGGGGGACGGATACGCAGTATTTT
CDR3: CASSLGGTDTQYF

J: TRBJ1-6
V: TRBV18
D: TRBD1
size: many
DNA: TGTGCCAGCTCACTACAGGGGTTATCCTATAATTCACCCCTCCACTTT
CDR3: CASSLQGLSYNSPLHF

J: TRBJ2-5
V: TRBV19
D: -
size: many
DNA: TGTGCCACTCAGGGTCCCGGTCTGGAGACCCAGTACTTC
CDR3: CATQGPGLETQYF

J: TRBJ1-1
V: TRBV11-2
D: -
size: medium-sized
DNA: TGTGCCAGCAGCTTAGTAGCCAGGAACACTGAAGCTTTCTTT
CDR3: CASSLVARNTEAFF

J: TRBJ2-3
V: TRBV14
D: TRBD2
size: few
DNA: TGTGCCAGCAGCTTCCAGGCTAGCGGAACCACAGATACGCAGTATTTT
CDR3: CASSFQASGTTDTQYF

J: TRBJ2-3
V: TRBV11-2
D: TRBD1
size: many
DNA: TGTGCCAGCAGTCATTTCCCGGGACAGGGGGGATTTAACGATACGCAGTATTTT
CDR3: CASSHFPGQGGFNDTQYF

J: TRBJ2-7
V: TRBV5-1
D: -
size: few
DNA: TGCGCCAGCAGCACGGCCGAAGGGAACGAGCAGTACTTC
CDR3: CASSTAEGNEQYF

J: TRBJ2-5
V: TRBV28
D: -
size: once
DNA: TGTGCCAGCAGCTCAGGGGATCATCAAGAGACCCAGTACTTC
CDR3: CASSSGDHQETQYF

J: TRBJ1-2
V: TRBV18
D: -
size: medium-sized
DNA: TGTGCCAGCTCACCATGGGAGCCGGGGCAGTATGGCTACACCTTC
CDR3: CASSPWEPGQYGYTF

J: TRBJ1-3
V: TRBV12-3/TRBV12-4
D: -
size: many
DNA: TGTGCCAGCAGTGCGACCCCTGGACCTGGAAACACCATATATTTT
CDR3: CASSATPGPGNTIYF

J: TRBJ2-3
V: TRBV5-1
D: -
size: few
DNA: TGCGCCAGCAGCCCGTTTGAGGACACGCAGTATTTT
CDR3: CASSPFEDTQYF

J: TRBJ2-2
V: TRBV27
D: -
size: many
DNA: TGTGCCAGCAGTTTATTTGCGGATCCCTACACCGGGGAGCTGTTTTTT
CDR3: CASSLFADPYTGELFF

J: TRBJ2-7
V: TRBV11-2
D: TRBD1
size: many
DNA: TGTGCCAGCAGCTCCGGGACAGGTCTTTACGAGCAGTACTTC
CDR3: CASSSGTGLYEQYF

J: TRBJ1-6
V: TRBV11-2
D: -
size: -
DNA: TGTGCCAGCAGCTTAGCTCTTGGGGGCTATTCACCCCTCCACTTT
CDR3: CASSLALGGYSPLHF

J: TRBJ2-3
V: TRBV20-1
D: TRBD2
size: few
DNA: TGCAGTGCAAGGGCTAGCGGGGTAACTGCAGATACGCAGTATTTT
CDR3: CSARASGVTADTQYF

J: TRBJ2-6
V: TRBV11-2
D: -
size: -
DNA: TGTGCCAGCAGCCCCCCCAGGACTGGGGCCAACGTCCTGACTTTC
CDR3: CASSPPRTGANVLTF

J: TRBJ1-5
V: TRBV29-1
D: -
size: many
DNA: TGCAGCGTTGGGCAGGATAGCAATCAGCCCCAGCATTTT
CDR3: CSVGQDSNQPQHF

J: TRBJ2-5
V: TRBV10-3
D: -
size: few
DNA: TGTGCCATCACGTCAGAGACCCAGTACTTC
CDR3: CAITSETQYF

J: TRBJ2-7
V: TRBV3-1
D: -
size: many
DNA: TGTGCCAGCAGCCAAGGGATAACGGGGGAGTACTTC
CDR3: CASSQGITGEYF

J: TRBJ2-2
V: TRBV7-8
D: -
size: many
DNA: TGTGCCAGCAGCTTAGAATTCAGGCCCACCGGGGAGCTGTTTTTT
CDR3: CASSLEFRPTGELFF

J: TRBJ2-1
V: TRBV10-3
D: -
size: few
DNA: TGTGCCATCAGTGTGGTCGATGAGCAGTTCTTC
CDR3: CAISVVDEQFF

J: TRBJ2-3
V: TRBV11-3
D: TRBD1
size: -
DNA: TGTGCCAGCAGCCAGGACAGGGGGATAGCAGATACGCAGTATTTT
CDR3: CASSQDRGIADTQYF

J: TRBJ1-1
V: TRBV12-3/TRBV12-4
D: -
size: -
DNA: TGTGCCAGCAGGCGTTTGGGGAACACTGAAGCTTTCTTT
CDR3: CASRRLGNTEAFF

J: TRBJ1-1
V: TRBV5-1
D: TRBD1
size: many
DNA: TGCGCCAGCAGCTTGGACAGGGGCACTGAAGCTTTCTTT
CDR3: CASSLDRGTEAFF

J: TRBJ1-2
V: TRBV11-2
D: -
size: -
DNA: TGTGCCAGCAGGGAAAACTATGGCTACACCTTC
CDR3: CASRENYGYTF

J: TRBJ1-1
V: TRBV7-9
D: -
size: medium-sized
DNA: TGTGCCAGCAGCTTAGGAAAGAACACTGAAGCTTTCTTT
CDR3: CASSLGKNTEAFF

J: TRBJ2-3
V: TRBV12-3/TRBV12-4
D: TRBD2
size: few
DNA: TGTGCCAGCAGTTTAACCTTCCTAGCGGGGGGCCGGAGAGATACGCAGTATTTT
CDR3: CASSLTFLAGGRRDTQYF

J: TRBJ2-1
V: TRBV5-5
D: -
size: many
DNA: TGTGCCAGCAGCTCTTACCTAGGCTCCTACAATGAGCAGTTCTTC
CDR3: CASSSYLGSYNEQFF

J: TRBJ1-4
V: TRBV30
D: TRBD1
size: many
DNA: TGTGCCTGGAGTGCCGGGACAGGGGCTGAAAAACTGTTTTTT
CDR3: CAWSAGTGAEKLFF

J: TRBJ2-7
V: TRBV2
D: TRBD1
size: -
DNA: TGTGCCAGCAGTGAGCAGGGGGTGTCTTACGAGCAGTACTTC
CDR3: CASSEQGVSYEQYF

J: TRBJ2-3
V: TRBV6-2/TRBV6-3
D: TRBD2
size: many
DNA: TGTGCCAGCTCAACTAGCGGGGGAGGAACAGATACGCAGTATTTT
CDR3: CASSTSGGGTDTQYF

J: TRBJ2-5
V: TRBV20-1
D: -
size: medium-sized
DNA: TGCAGTGCTAGAGCACCGCAAGAGACCCAGTACTTC
CDR3: CSARAPQETQYF

J: TRBJ1-1
V: TRBV19
D: -
size: few
DNA: TGTGCCACCTCGGAAGGACAAATGAACACTGAAGCTTTCTTT
CDR3: CATSEGQMNTEAFF

J: TRBJ1-1
V: TRBV6-6
D: -
size: many
DNA: TGTGCCAGCAGTTACGATCGGGGGAACACTGAAGCTTTCTTT
CDR3: CASSYDRGNTEAFF

J: TRBJ2-7
V: TRBV20-1
D: -
size: -
DNA: TGCAGTGCTAGGGTCCAGGGTAAGGGATTGAACTACGAGCAGTACTTC
CDR3: CSARVQGKGLNYEQYF

J: TRBJ2-3
V: TRBV3-1
D: -
size: -
DNA: TGTGCCAGCAGCCGCAGAGATACGCAGTATTTT
CDR3: CASSRRDTQYF

J: TRBJ2-7
V: TRBV28
D: -
size: many
DNA: TGTGCCAGCAGTAGATACGGGGCAGCCTACGAGCAGTACTTC
CDR3: CASSRYGAAYEQYF

J: TRBJ2-1
V: TRBV20-1
D: TRBD2
size: many
DNA: TGCAGTGCGGTAGCGGGGGACCTCTCCTACAATGAGCAGTTCTTC
CDR3: CSAVAGDLSYNEQFF

J: TRBJ2-5
V: TRBV18
D: -
size: many
DNA: TGTGCCAGCTCACCACTCCAAGAGACCCAGTACTTC
CDR3: CASSPLQETQYF

J: TRBJ1-5
V: TRBV2
D: -
size: few
DNA: TGTGCCAGCAGTGATGCGGCAGGGAAGGGCAATCAGCCCCAGCATTTT
CDR3: CASSDAAGKGNQPQHF

J: TRBJ1-1
V: TRBV5-1
D: -
size: many
DNA: TGCGCCAGCAGCTCTAACGAGGCTGAAGCTTTCTTT
CDR3: CASSSNEAEAFF

J: TRBJ1-2
V: TRBV19
D: TRBD1
size: many
DNA: TGTGCCAGTAGTATGGATGGGACAGGGCAACCTAATGGCTACACCTTC
CDR3: CASSMDGTGQPNGYTF

J: TRBJ2-5
V: TRBV20-1
D: -
size: many
DNA: TGCAGTGCTAGAGATCTGGCGGCGGGGGAGACCCAGTACTTC
CDR3: CSARDLAAGETQYF

J: TRBJ2-7
V: TRBV21-1
D: -
size: -
DNA: TGTGCCAGCAGCAAAGCCGTACTAGCGGGGAGATCACACCACTACGAGCAGTACTTC
CDR3: CASSKAVLAGRSHHYEQYF

J: TRBJ2-1
V: TRBV10-3
D: -
size: once
DNA: TGTGCCATCGAGAGTAAGGGGTTACAAGATGAGGAGTTCTTC
CDR3: CAIESKGLQDEEFF

J: TRBJ2-1
V: TRBV7-6
D: -
size: many
DNA: TGTGCCAGCGGAAGGGGTGAGAATGAGCAGTTCTTC
CDR3: CASGRGENEQFF

J: TRBJ2-7
V: TRBV12-3/TRBV12-4
D: TRBD1
size: many
DNA: TGTGCCAGCAGTTTAGATCCAGACAGGGAGTCCTCCTACGAGCAGTACTTC
CDR3: CASSLDPDRESSYEQYF

J: TRBJ1-2
V: TRBV12-3/TRBV12-4
D: -
size: many
DNA: TGTGCCAGCAGAACCGGACAGTATGGCTACACCTTC
CDR3: CASRTGQYGYTF

J: TRBJ1-2
V: TRBV3-1
D: -
size: few
DNA: TGTGCCAGCAGCCAAGTTCGGGGCAGCTATGGCTACACCTTC
CDR3: CASSQVRGSYGYTF

J: TRBJ2-1
V: TRBV10-2
D: -
size: many
DNA: TGCGCCAGCAGTGAGCGGTATGAGCAGTTCTTC
CDR3: CASSERYEQFF

J: TRBJ2-4
V: TRBV11-2
D: -
size: many
DNA: TGTGCCAGCAGCTTAGGGGCGGAGACAGTTCTAGCCAAAAACATTCAGTACTTC
CDR3: CASSLGAETVLAKNIQYF

J: TRBJ1-2
V: TRBV18
D: -
size: -
DNA: TGTGCCAGCTCACCCGAAAGGGGGGATGAGTACTATGGCTACACCTTC
CDR3: CASSPERGDEYYGYTF

J: TRBJ2-1
V: TRBV7-3
D: TRBD1
size: many
DNA: TGTGCCAGCAGCCCCGGACAGGGATACTACAATGAGCAGTTCTTC
CDR3: CASSPGQGYYNEQFF